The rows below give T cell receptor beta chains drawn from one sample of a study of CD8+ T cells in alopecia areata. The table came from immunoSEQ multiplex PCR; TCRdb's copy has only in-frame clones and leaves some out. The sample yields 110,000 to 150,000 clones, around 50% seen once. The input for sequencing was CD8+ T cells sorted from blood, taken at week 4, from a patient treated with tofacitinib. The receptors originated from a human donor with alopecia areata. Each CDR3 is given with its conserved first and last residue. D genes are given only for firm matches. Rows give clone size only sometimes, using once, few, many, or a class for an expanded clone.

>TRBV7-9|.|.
CASSFYDRYEQYF
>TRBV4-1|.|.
CASSHGGRDGYTF
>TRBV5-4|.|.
CASSPKGRNTGELFF
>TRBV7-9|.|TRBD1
CASTIPRDRSSYNEQFF
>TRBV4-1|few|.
CASSQKVPGELFF
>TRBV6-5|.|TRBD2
CASRFGLADTYEQYF
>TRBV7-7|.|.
CASSPGTTGGELFF
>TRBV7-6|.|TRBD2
CASSFGGGNNEQFF
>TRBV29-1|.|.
CSGVEGIHNEQFF
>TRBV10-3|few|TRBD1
CAISDPRTGHEQYF
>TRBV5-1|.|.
CASRGARGSGYTF
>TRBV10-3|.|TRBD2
CAVFSGGADEQFF
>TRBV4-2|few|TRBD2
CASSPMGLAENTGELFF
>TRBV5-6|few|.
CASSLTGTTEAFF
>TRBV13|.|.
CASSRQKPYEQYF
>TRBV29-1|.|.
CSATTPMNTEAFF
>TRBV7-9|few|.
CASSVRNSYEQYF
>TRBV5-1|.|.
CASSTDPDQPQHF
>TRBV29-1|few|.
CSVDGENTIYF
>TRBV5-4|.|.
CASSLDRDYEQYF
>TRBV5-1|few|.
CASSLAQGEGYTF
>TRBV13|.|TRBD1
CASSLGDRAYEQYF
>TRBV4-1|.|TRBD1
CASSQNGGTGGEKLFF
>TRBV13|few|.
CASSLGQEVGYGYTF
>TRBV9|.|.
CASSQEGGSSYEQYF
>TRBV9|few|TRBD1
CASGGQLNTEAFF
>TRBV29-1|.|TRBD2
CSCSGGLTGELFF
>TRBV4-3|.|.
CASSLSVAYTEAFF
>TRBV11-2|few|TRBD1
CASSLGLTGEKPQHF
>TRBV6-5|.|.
CASSYSGGPQHF
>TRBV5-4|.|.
CASSTIGGGSPLHF
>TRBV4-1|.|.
CASSHLGGTEAFF
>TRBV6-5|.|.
CASSSWGNTEAFF
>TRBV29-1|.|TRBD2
CSVGTGDYSGGRYNEQFF
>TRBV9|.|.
CASSAEIWDNEQFF
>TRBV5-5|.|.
CASSLWQALGDEQYF
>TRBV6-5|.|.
CASSRYIGGTGELFF
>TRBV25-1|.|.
CASSEYAGDQPQHF
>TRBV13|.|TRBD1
CASSWTRDRANYGYTF